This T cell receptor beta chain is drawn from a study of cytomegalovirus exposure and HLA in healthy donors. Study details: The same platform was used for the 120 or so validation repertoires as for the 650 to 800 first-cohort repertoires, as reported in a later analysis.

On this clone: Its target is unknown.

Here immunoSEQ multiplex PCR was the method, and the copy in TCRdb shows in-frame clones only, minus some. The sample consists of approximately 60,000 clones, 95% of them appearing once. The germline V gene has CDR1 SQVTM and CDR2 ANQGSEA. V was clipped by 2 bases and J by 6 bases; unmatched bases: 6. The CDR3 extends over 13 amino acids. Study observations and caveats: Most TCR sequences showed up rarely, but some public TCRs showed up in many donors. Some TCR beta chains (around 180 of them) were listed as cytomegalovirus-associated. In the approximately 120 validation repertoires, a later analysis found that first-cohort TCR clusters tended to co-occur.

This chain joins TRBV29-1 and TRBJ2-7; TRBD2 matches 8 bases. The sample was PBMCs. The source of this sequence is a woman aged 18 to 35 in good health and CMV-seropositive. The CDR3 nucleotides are TGCAGCGTTGAAATTAGCGGGACTCGCGAGCAGTACTTC. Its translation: CSVEISGTREQYF.